These 28 T cell receptor beta chains originate from one sample sequenced in a study of breast tumors, draining lymph nodes, adjacent tissues (dated by TCRdb to 2016 to 2018). Lymph node samples came from the axillary draining lymph nodes of breast cancer patients. The library was obtained by multiplex PCR. The sequencing machine was an Illumina HiSeq 2000. TCRdb reworked the public reads: Q25 trimming with fastp, MiXCR clone assembly, productive beta chains retained. Duplicate CDR3 protein sequences are folded into a single record with the most common DNA and genes. For this sample the table gives 150,000 or so distinct CDR3 sequences, of which more than 25% were detected only once. Jointly, the top ten make up 3.8% of the sample. The sequencing input was axillary lymph node tissue. The receptor set was obtained from a female donor with breast cancer. Some clones in this sample may be carry-over from other donors' samples.

As to this clonotype: Compared with germline, one end of the junction differs, possibly owing to a read error. The chain couples TRBV20-1 to TRBJ1-5; D not resolved. The CDR3 extends over 13 amino acids. The germline gives CDR1 DFQATT, CDR2 SNEGSKA (reference sequence). The CDR3 is CSARGERDQPQHF. Here the CDR3 DNA reads TGCAGTGCTAGAGGTGAAAGAGACCAGCCCCAGCACTTT.

This clonotype appeared many times. V gene TRBV28 combines with J gene TRBJ1-2; TRBD1 aligns across 8 bases. The junction had 4 bases not matched to a gene; V was cut back by 5 bases and J by 2 bases. Germline CDR1 is MDHEN and CDR2 is SYDVKM. The CDR3 is made up of 14 amino acids. The CDR3 protein is CASSTGQGNYGYTF. CDR3 bases: TGTGCCAGCAGTACCGGACAGGGAAACTATGGCTACACCTTC.

The chain links TRBV3-2 to TRBJ2-6. TRBV3-2 is deemed a pseudogene. This CDR3 spans 20 amino acids. In DNA form, the CDR3 reads TGTGCCAGCAGCCGGTTAAGGGTTCCTTTTGTGAGCTCTGGGGCCAACGTCCTGACTTTC. This encodes CASSRLRVPFVSSGANVLTF.

As for this clonotype: A read error is possible here, since a much larger clone lies one base away. V usage is TRBV27 and J usage is TRBJ1-5, with 7 bases aligning to TRBD1. Germline CDR1 reads MNHEY; CDR2 reads SMNVEV (reference sequence). The CDR3 runs to 15 residues. This CDR3 is CASSLSRDSSQPQHF. As DNA, the CDR3 is TGTGCCAGCAGTTTATCCAGGGACAGCAGTCAGCCCCAGCATTTT.

The chain has TRBV6-6 and TRBJ2-5; D is possibly TRBD2 (6 bases). Deletions cut 9 bases from V and 5 bases from J, with 13 bases between. The germline V gene has CDR1 MNHNY and CDR2 SVGAGI (reference sequence). CDR3 size: 12 residues. CDR3 region: CASGGERETQYF. In DNA form, the CDR3 reads TGTGCCAGTGGAGGGGAGCGGGAGACCCAGTACTTC.

About this clonotype itself: One junction end does not reproduce the germline sequence, and a read error may be involved. In DNA form, the CDR3 reads TGTGCCAGCAGTGTGAAGAGAAAGCAGCCCCTGTATTTT. Translated: CASSVKRKQPLYF. The J gene is TRBJ1-5, the V gene TRBV2, with D hard to call. The CDR3 is 13 residues long. Germline loops: CDR1 SNHLY, CDR2 FYNNEI.

As to this clonotype: This may arise from a read error, as a much more abundant clone is one base away. The chain joins TRBV28 to TRBJ1-6; 9 bases agree with TRBD1. The V segment lost 6 bases and the J segment 11 bases; nucleotides outside the gene matches: 11. Germline loops: CDR1 MDHEN, CDR2 SYDVKM. The CDR3 covers 15 residues. The CDR3 spells CASSSPGQGSTPLHF. DNA of the CDR3: TGTGCCAGCAGCTCCCCGGGACAGGGATCTACACCCCTCCACTTT.

Details on this clonotype: Mismatch with germline at one junction end may stem from a read error. J is TRBJ1-5 and V is TRBV19, with D perhaps TRBD1 (6 bases). This CDR3 is 16 amino acids long. The germline V gene encodes CDR1 LNHDA and CDR2 SQIVND (reference sequence). This CDR3 is CASAEGGGSYNEPQHF. The CDR3, as DNA: TGTGCCAGTGCTGAGGGGGGCGGGTCCTACAATGAGCCCCAGCATTTT.

This clonotype has a count of ten or more. The V gene is TRBV7-8, the J gene TRBJ2-1, with 9 bases fitting TRBD2. CDR3 length: 15 residues. CDR1 is SGHVS, CDR2 FQNEAQ, per germline. After removal of 3 bases from V and 12 bases from J, the junction contained 12 bases not matched to a gene. The CDR3 DNA sequence: TGTGCCAGCAGCTTCGGCGGGGGGGCGATTCAGGGGCAGTTCTTC. Protein: CASSFGGGAIQGQFF.

The gene calls are TRBV12-5 and TRBJ1-1; D is possibly TRBD1 (6 bases). V dropped 3 bases and J dropped 0 bases, with 17 bases sitting between them. CDR3 length equals 17 residues. Germline lookup yields CDR1 LGHNT and CDR2 FRNRAP. Here the CDR3 DNA reads TGTGCTAGTGGTTTCGGGACAAATGAACGAATGAACACTGAAGCTTTCTTT. Translated: CASGFGTNERMNTEAFF.

This clonotype has a count of ten or more. The chain uses TRBV10-2 and TRBJ2-3; TRBD2 agrees at 8 bases. Germline values: CDR1 WSHSY, CDR2 SAAADI. V lost 8 bases and J lost 2; bases outside the gene matches: 15. CDR3 size: 17 residues. The CDR3 loop reads CASSGDTAGGPTDTQYF. CDR3 bases: TGCGCCAGCTCGGGGGACACGGCGGGAGGCCCCACAGATACGCAGTATTTT.

This clonotype was observed at least ten times. CDR3 nucleotide sequence: TGCAGTGCTACCCGAGCTCGCGGGAGACTGAACAATGAGCAGTTCTTC. Translated, it gives CSATRARGRLNNEQFF. This chain connects TRBV20-1 to TRBJ2-1, with 7 bases lining up with TRBD2. The CDR3 consists of 16 residues. The germline V gene encodes CDR1 DFQATT and CDR2 SNEGSKA (reference sequence). V lost 4 bases to trimming and J lost 5 bases; unmatched junction nucleotides: 14.

This clonotype was observed at least ten times. The rearrangement uses TRBV12-3 or TRBV12-4 and TRBJ1-5, with 8 bases aligning to TRBD1. CDR3 size: 15 residues. Unmatched junction bases numbered 7, after V lost 5 bases and J lost 4 bases. The CDR3 DNA is TGTGCCAGCAGTCCGACAGGGGCTGGTAATCAGCCCCAGCATTTT. This sequence encodes CASSPTGAGNQPQHF.

Regarding this clonotype: The junction and the germline gene differ at one end; a read error may be behind it. The J gene is TRBJ1-5, the V gene TRBV2, with 7 bases lining up with TRBD1. This CDR3 is built from 12 residues. The germline V gene encodes CDR1 SNHLY and CDR2 FYNNEI. The CDR3 region is CAGRGGDQRQHF. CDR3 coding DNA: TGTGCCGGCAGGGGGGGTGATCAGCGCCAGCATTTT. The full variable domain, with the rest looked up from reference TRBV2 and TRBJ1-5, is EPEVTQTPSHQVTQMGQEVILRCVPISNHLYFYWYRQILGQKVEFLVSFYNNEISEKSEIFDDQFSVERPDGSNFTLKIRSTKLEDSAMYFCAGRGGDQRQHFGDGTRLSIL.

This clonotype was seen many times. The J gene is TRBJ2-3, the V gene TRBV27; 7 nucleotides line up with TRBD2. There are 13 residues in the CDR3. The germline V gene has CDR1 MNHEY and CDR2 SMNVEV (reference sequence). The junction had 4 bases not matched to a gene; V was cut back by 6 bases and J by 4 bases. CDR3 residues: CASRGEGSDTQYF. CDR3 in DNA: TGTGCCAGCAGGGGGGAGGGCTCAGATACGCAGTATTTT.

This clonotype came up many times. The rearrangement uses TRBV20-1 and TRBJ2-7; D might be TRBD1 (6 bases). V lost 1 base to trimming and J lost 3 bases, with 13 bases between them. Germline V CDR1 and CDR2: DFQATT, SNEGSKA (reference sequence). The CDR3 is 14 amino acids. The DNA of the CDR3 is TGCAGTGCTAGAGTCTGGGGGCAGAGCTACGAGCAGTACTTC. Translation: CSARVWGQSYEQYF.

This clonotype was picked up many times. This chain connects TRBV5-6 to TRBJ2-5; no definite D call. Germline CDR1 SGHDT, CDR2 YYEEEE. The CDR3 has 12 amino acids. Trimming pared 2 bases from V and 5 bases from J, leaving 7 bases between. Here the CDR3 reads CASSLFRETQYF. CDR3 in DNA: TGTGCCAGCAGCTTATTCCGCGAGACCCAGTACTTC.

The chain recombines TRBV9 with TRBJ2-2, with D uncertain. With 0 bases removed from V and 7 bases from J, the gap between germline ends came to 10 bases. Looked up from germline, CDR1 is SGDLS and CDR2 is YYNGEE. The CDR3 sequence is 14 residues long. CDR3 bases: TGTGCCAGCAGCGTAGAGCAGACCCACGGGGAGCTGTTTTTT. This gives the protein CASSVEQTHGELFF.

This clonotype was observed a handful of times. It may be a read error: a sequence one base away is much more abundant. The chain joins TRBV12-3 or TRBV12-4 to TRBJ2-3; 7 nucleotides agree with TRBD2. Trimming cost V 6 bases and J 1 base; bases outside gene matches: 4. The CDR3 totals 14 residues. The CDR3 protein is CASRNTSGTDTQYF. Here the CDR3 DNA reads TGTGCCAGCAGGAACACTAGCGGCACAGATACGCAGTATTTT.

The table lists this clonotype with many counts. This chain uses TRBV5-1 with TRBJ2-3, with TRBD1 identical over 8 bases. The germline CDR1 and CDR2 sequences are SGHRS and YFSETQ. Trimming removed 5 bases from V and 0 bases from J; junction bases left unmatched: 2. There are 14 residues in the CDR3. CDR3 DNA sequence: TGCGCCAGCAGACGACAGGGGAGCACAGATACGCAGTATTTT. Protein sequence: CASRRQGSTDTQYF.

This clonotype occurred many times. The genes are TRBV11-2 and TRBJ2-2; 11 bases are shared with TRBD2. V shed 5 bases and J 5 bases; nucleotides not matched to a gene: 4. This CDR3 spans 15 amino acids. Looked up from germline, CDR1 is SGHAT and CDR2 is FQNNGV. In nucleotides, the CDR3 is TGTGCCAGCAGCGCGACTAGCGGGGTTACCGGGGAGCTGTTTTTT. Protein sequence: CASSATSGVTGELFF.

On this clonotype: One junction end disagrees with the germline gene, perhaps due to a read error. V usage is TRBV20-1 and J usage is TRBJ2-7, with D perhaps matching TRBD2 (5 bases). CDR1 is DFQATT, CDR2 SNEGSKA, per germline (reference sequence). This CDR3 comprises 12 residues. The CDR3 reads CSARGGSYERHF. CDR3 DNA: TGCAGTGCTAGAGGCGGGTCCTACGAGCGGCACTTC.

This rearrangement joins TRBV19 to TRBJ1-2; D is undetermined. The CDR3 contains 15 residues. V was cut by 8 bases and J by 2 bases, with 18 bases left in between. Per germline, CDR1 LNHDA and CDR2 SQIVND (reference sequence). As DNA, the CDR3 is TGTGCCAGTGGTGTACGGGGTCCGGTAAACTATGGCTACACCTTC. This gives the protein CASGVRGPVNYGYTF.

At least ten counts were recorded for this clonotype. The J gene is TRBJ2-7, the V gene TRBV7-9; D is unclear. This CDR3 comprises 11 residues. Germline V gene sequence: CDR1 SEHNR, CDR2 FQNEAQ (reference sequence). The ends were cut back, 5 bases at V and 3 bases at J, with 5 bases in the middle. The CDR3 DNA reads TGTGCCAGCAGCATATTCTACGAGCAGTACTTC. Translated: CASSIFYEQYF.

The V call is TRBV24-1, the J call TRBJ2-1; D call uncertain. The V gene lost 5 bases and the J gene lost 1 base, with 8 bases spanning the gap. CDR1 KGHDR and CDR2 SFDVKD come from the germline V gene. The CDR3 runs 14 residues. CDR3: CATSVGLSYNEQFF. CDR3 bases: TGTGCCACCAGTGTGGGTCTTTCCTACAATGAGCAGTTCTTC.

This clonotype was observed many times. The chain carries TRBV24-1 and TRBJ1-3; D is uncertain. In germline, CDR1 is KGHDR, CDR2 SFDVKD. Trimming left V 3 bases short and J 5 bases short, with 4 bases between. CDR3 length: 12 amino acids. The CDR3 DNA sequence: TGTGCCACCAGTGATAGAAGAAACACCATATATTTT. This sequence encodes CATSDRRNTIYF.

V and J are TRBV28 and TRBJ2-2; no clear D. Germline loops: CDR1 MDHEN, CDR2 SYDVKM. With 1 base removed from V and 6 bases from J, the gap between germline ends came to 3 bases. The CDR3 sequence is 12 residues long. CDR3 loop: CASSLLAGELFF. The CDR3 bases are TGTGCCAGCAGTTTATTAGCCGGGGAGCTGTTTTTT.

This clonotype was recorded once. This may come from a read error, since a much larger clone is one base off. The CDR3 region has the DNA TGTGCCATCAGTGAAGACACTGAAGCTTTCTTT. As protein: CAISEDTEAFF. The chain carries TRBV10-3 and TRBJ1-1; D is unresolved. This CDR3 contains 11 residues. The germline V gene encodes CDR1 ENHRY and CDR2 SYGVKD. Trimming stripped 3 bases from V and 3 bases from J, with 2 bases between.